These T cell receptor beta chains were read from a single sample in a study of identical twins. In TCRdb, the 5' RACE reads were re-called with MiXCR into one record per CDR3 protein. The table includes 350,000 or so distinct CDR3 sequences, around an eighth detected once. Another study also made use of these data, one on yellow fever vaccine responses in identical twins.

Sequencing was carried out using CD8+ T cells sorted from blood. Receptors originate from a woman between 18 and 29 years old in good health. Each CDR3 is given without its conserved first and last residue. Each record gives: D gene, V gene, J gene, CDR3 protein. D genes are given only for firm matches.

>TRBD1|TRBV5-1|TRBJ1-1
ASRDSRGTEAF
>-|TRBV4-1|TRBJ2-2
ASNFLRGEIGELF
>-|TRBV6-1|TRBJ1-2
ASSSLLGYT
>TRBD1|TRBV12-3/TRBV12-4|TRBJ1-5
ASSGQGQQPQH
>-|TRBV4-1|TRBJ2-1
ASSQRGDEQF
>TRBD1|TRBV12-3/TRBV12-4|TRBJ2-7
ASSSGQGSHEQY
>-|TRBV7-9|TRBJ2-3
ASSLRGERDTQY
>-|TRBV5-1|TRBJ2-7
ASSLVGGTYEQY
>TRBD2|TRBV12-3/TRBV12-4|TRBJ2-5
ASSYRLAGDSETQY
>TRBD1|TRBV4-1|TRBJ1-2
ASSPGQLANYGYT
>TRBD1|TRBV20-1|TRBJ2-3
SASNPHETGYTDTQY
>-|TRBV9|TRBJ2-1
ASSVARLPTYEQF
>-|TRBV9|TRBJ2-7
ASGQTGSPIEQY
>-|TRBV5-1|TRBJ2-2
ASSLEGTGELF
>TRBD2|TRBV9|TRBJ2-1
ASSTTAGEQF
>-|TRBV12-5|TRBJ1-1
ASGDHRLENTEAF
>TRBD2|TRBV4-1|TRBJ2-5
ASSQRTSGGEETQY
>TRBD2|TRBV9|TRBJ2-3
ASSVGTSGRTDTQY
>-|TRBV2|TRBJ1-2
ASSQTDEDYGYT
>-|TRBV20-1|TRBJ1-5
SARDMYGNQPQH
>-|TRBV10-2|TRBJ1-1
ASGRLHTEAF
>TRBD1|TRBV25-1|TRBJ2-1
ASSSTEGASINEQF
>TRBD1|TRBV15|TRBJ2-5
ATSKRGQQETQY
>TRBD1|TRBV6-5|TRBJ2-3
ASSYLTGGTDTQY
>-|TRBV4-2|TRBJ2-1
ASSQALRGFSYNEQF
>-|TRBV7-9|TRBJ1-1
ASSLLQGLGTEAF
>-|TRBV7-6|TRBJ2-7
ASSLVEGPYEQY
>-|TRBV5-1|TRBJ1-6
ASSGENSPLH
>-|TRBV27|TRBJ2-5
ASTKGGEYPQETQY
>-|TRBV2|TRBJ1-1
ASSDTTNTEAF